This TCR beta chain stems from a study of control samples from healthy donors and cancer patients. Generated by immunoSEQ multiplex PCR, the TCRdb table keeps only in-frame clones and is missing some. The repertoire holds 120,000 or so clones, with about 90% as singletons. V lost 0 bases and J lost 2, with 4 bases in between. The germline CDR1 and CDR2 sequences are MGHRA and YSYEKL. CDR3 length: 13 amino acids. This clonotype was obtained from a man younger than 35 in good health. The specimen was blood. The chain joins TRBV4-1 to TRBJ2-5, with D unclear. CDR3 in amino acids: CASSQDGQETQYF. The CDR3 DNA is TGCGCCAGCAGCCAAGATGGACAAGAGACCCAGTACTTC.